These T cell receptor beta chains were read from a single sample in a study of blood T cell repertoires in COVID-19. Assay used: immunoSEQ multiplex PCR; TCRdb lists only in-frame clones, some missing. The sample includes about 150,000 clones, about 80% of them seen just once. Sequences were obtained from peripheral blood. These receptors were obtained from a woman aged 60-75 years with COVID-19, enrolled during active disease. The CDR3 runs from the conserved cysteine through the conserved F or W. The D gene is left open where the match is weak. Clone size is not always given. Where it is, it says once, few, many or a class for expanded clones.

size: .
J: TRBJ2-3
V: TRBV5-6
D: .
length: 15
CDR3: CASSLAISSTDTQYF
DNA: TGTGCCAGCAGCTTAGCTATTTCTAGCACAGATACGCAGTATTTT

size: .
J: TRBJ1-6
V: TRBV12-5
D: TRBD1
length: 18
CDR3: CASGFGTEHSSYNSPLHF
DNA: TGTGCTAGTGGTTTCGGGACAGAACATAGCTCCTATAATTCACCCCTCCACTTT

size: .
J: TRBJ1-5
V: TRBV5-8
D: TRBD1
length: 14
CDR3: CASSPDRGDQPQHF
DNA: TGTGCCAGCAGCCCGGACAGGGGTGATCAGCCCCAGCATTTT

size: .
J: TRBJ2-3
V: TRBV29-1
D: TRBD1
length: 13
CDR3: CSGADRGPDTQYF
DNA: TGCAGCGGGGCGGACAGGGGACCAGATACGCAGTATTTT

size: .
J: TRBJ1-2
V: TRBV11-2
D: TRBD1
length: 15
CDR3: CASSLDPTTGEGYTF
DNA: TGTGCCAGCAGCTTAGATCCAACGACAGGGGAGGGCTACACCTTC

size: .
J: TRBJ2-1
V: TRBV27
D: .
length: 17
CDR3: CASSLTSGSHGRNEQFF
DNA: TGTGCCAGCAGTCTAACATCAGGGTCCCATGGTCGTAATGAGCAGTTCTTC

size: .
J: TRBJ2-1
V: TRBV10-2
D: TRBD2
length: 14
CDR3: CASRPGLAGGEQFF
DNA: TGCGCCAGCAGACCGGGACTAGCGGGAGGAGAGCAGTTCTTC

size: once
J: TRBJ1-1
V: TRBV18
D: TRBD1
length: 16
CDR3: CASSLPGQGGGTEAFF
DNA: TGTGCCAGCTCGCTGCCGGGACAGGGAGGCGGCACTGAAGCTTTCTTT

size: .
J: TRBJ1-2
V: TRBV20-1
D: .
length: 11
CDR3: CSARTTGFPTF
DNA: TGCAGTGCTAGGACTACAGGGTTTCCCACCTTC

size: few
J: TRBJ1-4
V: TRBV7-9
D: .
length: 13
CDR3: CASSSQDSGKLFF
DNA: TGTGCCAGCAGCTCACAGGACAGCGGAAAACTGTTTTTT

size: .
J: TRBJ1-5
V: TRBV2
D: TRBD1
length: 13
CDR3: CASGTAPYQPQHF
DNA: TGTGCCAGCGGGACAGCCCCCTATCAGCCCCAGCATTTT

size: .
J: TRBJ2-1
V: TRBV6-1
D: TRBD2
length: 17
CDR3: CASSERSGIGSYNEQFF
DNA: TGTGCCAGCAGTGAAAGGAGCGGGATAGGGTCCTACAATGAGCAGTTCTTC

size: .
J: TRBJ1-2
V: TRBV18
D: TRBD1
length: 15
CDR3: CASSADRGLLGGYTF
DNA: TGTGCCAGCTCAGCGGACAGGGGGCTTCTCGGAGGCTACACCTTC

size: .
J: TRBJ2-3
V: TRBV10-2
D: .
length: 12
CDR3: CASSDYTDTQYF
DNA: TGCGCCAGCAGTGACTACACAGATACGCAGTATTTT

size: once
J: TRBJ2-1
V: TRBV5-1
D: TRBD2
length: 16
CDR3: CASRSAGAGGWNEQFF
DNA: TGCGCCAGCAGGTCAGCGGGGGCCGGGGGGTGGAATGAGCAGTTCTTC

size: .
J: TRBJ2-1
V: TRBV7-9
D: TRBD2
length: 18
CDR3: CASSFTIPGPSGYNEQFF
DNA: TGTGCCAGCAGCTTCACCATCCCAGGGCCTAGCGGTTACAATGAGCAGTTCTTC

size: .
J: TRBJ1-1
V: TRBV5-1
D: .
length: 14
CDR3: CASSPSGLNTEAFF
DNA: TGCGCCAGCAGCCCATCCGGGTTGAACACTGAAGCTTTCTTT

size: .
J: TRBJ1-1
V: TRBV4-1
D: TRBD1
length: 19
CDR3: CASSQTPGPGGQMNTEAFF
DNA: TGCGCCAGCAGCCAAACCCCGGGGCCAGGGGGCCAGATGAACACTGAAGCTTTCTTT

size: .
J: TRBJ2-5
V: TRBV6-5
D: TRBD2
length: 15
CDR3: CASSLSGKGQETQYF
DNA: TGTGCCAGCAGTCTTAGCGGGAAGGGGCAAGAGACCCAGTACTTC

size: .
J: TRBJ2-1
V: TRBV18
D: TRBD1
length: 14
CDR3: CASSRTGISNEQFF
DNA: TGTGCCAGCTCAAGGACAGGGATATCCAATGAGCAGTTCTTC

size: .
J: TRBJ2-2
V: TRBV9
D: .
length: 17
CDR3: CASSATLTSSATGELFF
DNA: TGTGCCAGCAGCGCGACTCTTACTTCGTCGGCCACCGGGGAGCTGTTTTTT

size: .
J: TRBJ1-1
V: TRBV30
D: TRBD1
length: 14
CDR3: CAWSPGGWSTEAFF
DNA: TGTGCCTGGAGTCCAGGGGGTTGGAGCACTGAAGCTTTCTTT

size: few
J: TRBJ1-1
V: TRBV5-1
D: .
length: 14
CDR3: CASSQQGLNTEAFF
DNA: TGCGCCAGCAGCCAACAGGGTCTGAACACTGAAGCTTTCTTT

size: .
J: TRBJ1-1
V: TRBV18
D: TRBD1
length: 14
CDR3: CASSLGTGDTEAFF
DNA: TGTGCCAGCTCACTGGGAACAGGGGACACTGAAGCTTTCTTT

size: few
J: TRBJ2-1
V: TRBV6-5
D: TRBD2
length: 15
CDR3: CASTAGLAGAGEQFF
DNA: TGTGCCAGCACAGCGGGACTAGCGGGGGCGGGGGAGCAGTTCTTC

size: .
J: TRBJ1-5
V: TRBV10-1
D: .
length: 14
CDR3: CAAERLASNQPQHF
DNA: TGCGCCGCCGAAAGGCTAGCTAGCAATCAGCCCCAGCATTTT

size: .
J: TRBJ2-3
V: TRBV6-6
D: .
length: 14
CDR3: CASSYRGGTDTQYF
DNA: TGTGCCAGCAGTTACCGGGGTGGCACAGATACGCAGTATTTT

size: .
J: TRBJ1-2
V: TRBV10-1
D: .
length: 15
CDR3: CATPRRQKNYYGYTF
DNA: TGCGCCACCCCTAGGAGGCAGAAGAACTACTATGGCTACACCTTC

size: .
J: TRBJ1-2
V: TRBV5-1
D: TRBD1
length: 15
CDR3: CASSLGDSTLYGYTF
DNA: TGCGCCAGCAGCCTTGGGGACAGTACACTCTATGGCTACACCTTC

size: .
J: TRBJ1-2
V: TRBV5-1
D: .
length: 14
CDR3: CASSLTTGVYGYTF
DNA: TGCGCCAGCAGCCTCACGACAGGTGTCTATGGCTACACCTTC

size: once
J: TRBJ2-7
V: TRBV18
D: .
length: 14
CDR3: CASSPPGQGNEQYF
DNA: TGTGCCAGCTCACCTCCGGGACAAGGGAACGAGCAGTACTTC

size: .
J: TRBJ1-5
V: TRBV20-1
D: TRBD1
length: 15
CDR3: CSASRGTGGDQPQHF
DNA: TGCAGTGCTAGTAGGGGGACAGGGGGGGATCAGCCCCAGCATTTT

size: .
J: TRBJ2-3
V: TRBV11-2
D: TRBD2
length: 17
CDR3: CASSFIRLAGPTDTQYF
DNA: TGTGCCAGCAGCTTCATCCGCCTAGCGGGGCCCACAGATACGCAGTATTTT

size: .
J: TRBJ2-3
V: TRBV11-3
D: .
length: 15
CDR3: CASSLGTQSTDTQYF
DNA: TGTGCCAGCAGCTTAGGGACACAAAGCACAGATACGCAGTATTTT

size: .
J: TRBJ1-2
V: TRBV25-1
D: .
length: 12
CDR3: CASSGQVRGYTF
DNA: TGTGCCAGCAGTGGACAGGTTAGGGGCTACACCTTC

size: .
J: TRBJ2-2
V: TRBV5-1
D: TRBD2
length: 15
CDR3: CASSPTSGTVGELFF
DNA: TGCGCCAGCAGCCCTACTAGCGGGACGGTCGGGGAGCTGTTTTTT

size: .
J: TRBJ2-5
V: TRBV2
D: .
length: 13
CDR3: CASSSGSQETQYF
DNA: TGTGCCAGCAGTTCCGGGAGCCAAGAGACCCAGTACTTC